A selection of T cell receptor beta chains follows, all from one sample in a study of identical twins. TCRdb re-called the 5' RACE reads through MiXCR, storing one row per CDR3 protein. The table shows about 720,000 distinct CDR3 sequences, with around a sixth occurring only once. The same specimen was also included in a second study, on T cells expressing NK-cell markers.

Sequenced sample: PBMCs. The receptors here all came from a woman under 30 in good health. Both conserved end residues are part of each CDR3. Fields, in order: J gene, V gene, D gene, clone size, CDR3 DNA, CDR3 protein. A D gene is named only where the DNA matches it firmly. Clone size is not always given. Where it is, it says once, few, many or a class for expanded clones.

J gene: TRBJ2-2
V gene: TRBV3-1
D gene: NA
clone size: few
CDR3 DNA: TGTGCCAGCAGACAGGGTTGGACCGGGGAGCTGTTTTTT
CDR3 protein: CASRQGWTGELFF

J gene: TRBJ2-3
V gene: TRBV24-1
D gene: NA
clone size: NA
CDR3 DNA: TGTGCCACCAGTGACGCCTCAGATACGCAGTATTTT
CDR3 protein: CATSDASDTQYF

J gene: TRBJ1-5
V gene: TRBV7-2
D gene: NA
clone size: NA
CDR3 DNA: TGTGCCAGCAGCTTGGGGGGACGGACCCTAAATCAGCCCCAGCATTTT
CDR3 protein: CASSLGGRTLNQPQHF

J gene: TRBJ2-7
V gene: TRBV24-1
D gene: TRBD2
clone size: NA
CDR3 DNA: TGTGCCACCAGTGACCCGGGACTAGCGCAAGTGAACGAGCAGTACTTC
CDR3 protein: CATSDPGLAQVNEQYF

J gene: TRBJ2-5
V gene: TRBV20-1
D gene: NA
clone size: NA
CDR3 DNA: TGCAGTGCCACGCCCCCGGCGGCGGGGACCCAGTACTTC
CDR3 protein: CSATPPAAGTQYF

J gene: TRBJ2-7
V gene: TRBV6-4
D gene: NA
clone size: few
CDR3 DNA: TGTGCCAGCAGTGCTAACACCGGGAATTACCAATACGAGCAGTACTTC
CDR3 protein: CASSANTGNYQYEQYF

J gene: TRBJ2-7
V gene: TRBV20-1
D gene: NA
clone size: NA
CDR3 DNA: TGCAGTGCTAGGTCAGGGTCCTCCTACGAGCAGTACTTC
CDR3 protein: CSARSGSSYEQYF

J gene: TRBJ2-1
V gene: TRBV7-9
D gene: NA
clone size: NA
CDR3 DNA: TGTGCCAGCATCGGGACTTGGTACGACAATGAGCAGTTCTTC
CDR3 protein: CASIGTWYDNEQFF

J gene: TRBJ2-7
V gene: TRBV12-3/TRBV12-4
D gene: NA
clone size: NA
CDR3 DNA: TGTGCCAGCAGTTTAGCGGGGGGAGTTGAGCAGTACTTC
CDR3 protein: CASSLAGGVEQYF

J gene: TRBJ1-1
V gene: TRBV5-1
D gene: NA
clone size: few
CDR3 DNA: TGCGCCAGCAGCTTGGCGTCGGGGGTGAACACTGAAGCTTTCTTT
CDR3 protein: CASSLASGVNTEAFF

J gene: TRBJ2-4
V gene: TRBV20-1
D gene: TRBD2
clone size: few
CDR3 DNA: TGCAGTGCTAGGAGCGGGGGGGGACTCAAAAACATTCAGTACTTC
CDR3 protein: CSARSGGGLKNIQYF

J gene: TRBJ2-1
V gene: TRBV11-2
D gene: NA
clone size: NA
CDR3 DNA: TGTGCCAGCAGCTTAGCGGTAAGCAATGAGCAGTTCTTC
CDR3 protein: CASSLAVSNEQFF

J gene: TRBJ2-5
V gene: TRBV5-1
D gene: NA
clone size: few
CDR3 DNA: TGCGCCAGCAGCTTTATTTCGGGGAACTTAGAGACCCAGTACTTC
CDR3 protein: CASSFISGNLETQYF